The next 28 T cell receptor beta chains were all read from a single sample in a study of Ad26.COV2.S vaccination and SARS-CoV-2 variants. Specified treatment: roughly 18 received Ad26.COV2.S at low or high dose, single or two shots; about 5 received placebo; per-sample allocation not given. Collection of the samples took place on day 63 after the first injection of vaccine or placebo. Profiled with immunoSEQ multiplex PCR; TCRdb holds only in-frame clones, not every one. The sample records 510,000 or so clones, 87% being singletons. The material was peripheral blood, obtained in a trial of Ad26.COV2.S vaccine versus placebo. The receptors were sampled from a person between 18 and 65 years old who received the Ad26.COV2.S COVID-19 vaccine or a placebo.

This chain joins TRBV27 and TRBJ2-1, with D tentatively TRBD2 (6 bases). This CDR3 is 15 amino acids long. The germline CDR1 and CDR2 sequences are MNHEY and SMNVEV (reference sequence). Trimming cost V 4 bases and J 3 bases, with 13 bases left between them. CDR3 in amino acids: CASSSPGVGYNEQFF. CDR3 bases: TGTGCCAGCAGTTCACCGGGAGTAGGCTACAATGAGCAGTTCTTC.

This clone was seen a few times. This rearrangement joins TRBV4-2 to TRBJ1-2; the D is unclear. V was clipped by 1 base and J by 0 bases, with 12 bases between them. The CDR3 extends over 16 amino acids. Germline lookup yields CDR1 LGHNA and CDR2 YNFKEQ. The CDR3 nucleotides are TGTGCCAGCAGCCAAGTAGGTAGAGAAACTAACTATGGCTACACCTTC. Protein: CASSQVGRETNYGYTF.

In its sample, this clone was seen a few times. The gene calls are TRBV2 and TRBJ2-7; D unclear. Germline CDR1 reads SNHLY; CDR2 reads FYNNEI. V gave up 4 bases and J gave up 5 bases, with 12 bases separating them. The length of the CDR3 is 13 residues. The CDR3 DNA follows: TGTGCCAGCAGTGTTGCGGCCATGCACGAGCAGTACTTC. Translated: CASSVAAMHEQYF.

CDR3 DNA sequence: TGTGCCAGCAGCGTGGGGATCGGGACCGTTCTCGACGAGCAGTACTTC. Translated, it gives CASSVGIGTVLDEQYF. This rearrangement joins TRBV5-6 to TRBJ2-7; TRBD1 or TRBD2 may be the D gene (5 bases each). Germline-derived CDR1 and CDR2 are SGHDT and YYEEEE. V gave up 4 bases and J gave up 5 bases, with 22 bases separating them. The CDR3 length is 16 residues.

This rearrangement joins TRBV6-6 to TRBJ2-2, with D possibly being TRBD2 (5 bases). Germline V gene data show CDR1 as MNHNY and CDR2 as SVGAGI (reference sequence). V was trimmed by 6 bases and J by 6 bases, leaving 5 bases between them. The CDR3 runs 11 residues. The CDR3 nucleotides read TGTGCCAGCAGCGGGGCCGGGGAGCTGTTTTTT. Amino acids: CASSGAGELFF.

The chain combines TRBV20-1 with TRBJ1-2; no clear D gene. Germline loops: CDR1 DFQATT, CDR2 SNEGSKA (reference sequence). CDR3 length: 11 amino acids. The V gene lost 3 bases and the J gene lost 7 bases, with 9 bases spanning the gap. CDR3 amino acids: CSARVPGGYTF. CDR3 DNA sequence: TGCAGTGCTAGGGTGCCGGGTGGCTACACCTTC.

This clone was recorded once. The rearrangement links TRBV4-3 to TRBJ2-7, with 12 bases that match TRBD2. The CDR3 is 17 residues long. Trimming took 1 base from V and 3 from J; bases not matched to a gene: 7. Germline-derived CDR1 and CDR2 are LGHNA and YSLEER. The CDR3 sequence is CASSQGLAGVVGYEQYF. In DNA form, the CDR3 reads TGCGCCAGCAGCCAAGGACTAGCGGGAGTGGTGGGCTACGAGCAGTACTTC.

This clone is a singleton in its sample. The genes are TRBV7-2 and TRBJ2-5; no clear D. The V and J ends lost 2 bases and 7 bases respectively, with 14 bases between them. The CDR3 has 14 amino acids. Germline CDR1 SGHTA, CDR2 FQGNSA. The CDR3 DNA sequence: TGTGCCAGCAGCTTACGAGTTGCGGTGGGGACCCAGTACTTC. Amino acid sequence: CASSLRVAVGTQYF.

The chain combines TRBV5-4 with TRBJ2-5, with 14 bases matching TRBD2. Germline V gene sequence: CDR1 SGHNT, CDR2 YYREEE (reference sequence). The CDR3 is made up of 16 amino acids. The V gene end was trimmed by 5 bases and the J gene end by 5 bases; junction bases not matched to a gene: 8. The CDR3 nucleotides read TGTGCCAGCAGAACGGGGACTAGCGGGAGCTTCGAGACCCAGTACTTC. This encodes CASRTGTSGSFETQYF.

The chain uses TRBV7-2 and TRBJ2-5, with 10 bases fitting TRBD2. Looked up from germline, CDR1 is SGHTA and CDR2 is FQGNSA. The CDR3 spans 19 residues. J gave up 2 bases and V 1 base, and 13 bases lay outside the gene matches. The CDR3 sequence is CASSLVVTSGRARQETQYF. The CDR3 DNA reads TGTGCCAGCAGCTTAGTTGTAACCAGCGGGAGGGCCCGGCAAGAGACCCAGTACTTC.

The rearrangement links TRBV4-2 to TRBJ1-4, with 8 positions matching TRBD1. The J segment lost 7 bases and the V segment lost 4 bases, leaving 8 bases of the junction unmatched. The CDR3 is 15 residues long. Germline loops: CDR1 LGHNA, CDR2 YNFKEQ. As DNA, the CDR3 is TGTGCCAGCAGCCCCTCGGACAGGGAGTTTGAAAAACTGTTTTTT. As protein: CASSPSDREFEKLFF.

This clone was seen only once. V usage is TRBV4-2 and J usage is TRBJ2-3; 8 bases agree with TRBD2. This CDR3 has 12 residues. Germline V gene sequence: CDR1 LGHNA, CDR2 YNFKEQ. The ends lost 4 bases at V and 6 bases at J; junction bases unmatched: 0. CDR3 protein: CASSPGGDTQYF. For the CDR3, the DNA is TGTGCCAGCAGCCCGGGGGGGGATACGCAGTATTTT.

As regards this clone: The same CDR3 is also encoded by other DNA sequences in this sample. The chain employs TRBV28 and TRBJ2-7; no reliable D call. The V and J ends lost 3 bases and 4 bases respectively, with 4 bases between them. Germline lookup yields CDR1 MDHEN and CDR2 SYDVKM. The CDR3 spans 11 residues. The CDR3 sequence: CASSLKYEQYF. CDR3 DNA: TGTGCCAGCAGTTTGAAGTACGAGCAGTACTTC.

This clone was detected only a few times. The gene calls are TRBV15 and TRBJ1-6, with D unresolved. The V and J ends lost 0 bases and 4 bases respectively, with 7 bases between them. From germline, CDR1 is LNHNV and CDR2 YYDKDF (reference sequence). The CDR3 runs 15 residues. The CDR3 DNA is TGTGCCACCAGCAGAGATCCGTCGTATAATTCACCCCTCCACTTT. Amino acid sequence: CATSRDPSYNSPLHF.

The chain couples TRBV7-9 to TRBJ2-7; TRBD2 might be the D (6 bases). The V and J ends lost 1 base and 3 bases respectively, with 13 bases between them. Looked up from germline, CDR1 is SEHNR and CDR2 is FQNEAQ (reference sequence). The length of the CDR3 is 15 residues. CDR3 protein: CASSLGGGPLYEQYF. Here the CDR3 DNA reads TGTGCCAGCAGCTTAGGGGGAGGACCCCTCTACGAGCAGTACTTC. Complete variable domain (other parts from reference TRBV7-9 and TRBJ2-7): DTGVSQNPRHKITKRGQNVTFRCDPISEHNRLYWYRQTLGQGPEFLTYFQNEAQLEKSRLLSDRFSAERPKGSFSTLEIQRTEQGDSAMYLCASSLGGGPLYEQYFGPGTRLTVT.

The V and J genes are TRBV5-4 and TRBJ2-2; 11 nucleotides agree with TRBD2. This CDR3 contains 18 residues. V gave up 4 bases and J gave up 1 base; unmatched junction bases: 9. Germline values: CDR1 SGHNT, CDR2 YYREEE (reference sequence). As DNA, the CDR3 is TGTGCCAGCAGCCCCGGGACTAGCGGACTACGGAACACCGGGGAGCTGTTTTTT. Encoded protein: CASSPGTSGLRNTGELFF. Based on the CDR3 plus reference TRBV5-4 and TRBJ2-2, the full variable domain is ETGVTQSPTHLIKTRGQQVTLRCSSQSGHNTVSWYQQALGQGPQFIFQYYREEENGRGNFPPRFSGLQFPNYSSELNVNALELDDSALYLCASSPGTSGLRNTGELFFGEGSRLTVL.

The J gene is TRBJ2-1, the V gene TRBV6-1; 8 bases fit TRBD2. The CDR3 is made up of 15 amino acids. Unmatched junction bases numbered 10, after V lost 0 bases and J lost 12 bases. CDR1 and CDR2 (germline): MNHNS, SASEGT. CDR3 region: CASSEALGLVRRQFF. The CDR3 region has the DNA TGTGCCAGCAGTGAAGCGCTGGGACTAGTGAGACGGCAGTTCTTC.

The chain carries TRBV18 and TRBJ1-4; possibly TRBD1 for D (6 bases). Trimming pared 5 bases from V and 5 bases from J, leaving 6 bases between. Germline V gene sequence: CDR1 KGHSH, CDR2 LQKENI. The CDR3 has 12 residues. CDR3 in amino acids: CASSRGNEKLFF. Here the CDR3 DNA reads TGTGCCAGCTCAAGGGGGAATGAAAAACTGTTTTTT.

The genes are TRBV19 and TRBJ1-1; tentative D call: TRBD1 (5 bases). The CDR3 has 11 amino acids. V was cut by 7 bases and J by 4 bases, with 7 bases left in between. Germline lookup yields CDR1 LNHDA and CDR2 SQIVND (reference sequence). The CDR3 region is CASKGPTEAFF. The CDR3 coding sequence is TGTGCCAGTAAGGGGCCCACTGAAGCTTTCTTT.

The sample holds a few counts of this clone. The chain carries TRBV3-1 (or the pseudogene TRBV3-2) and TRBJ1-1; D is uncertain. Looked up from germline, CDR1 is LGHDT and CDR2 is YNNKEL (reference sequence). V gave up 0 bases and J gave up 9 bases, with 5 bases separating them. This CDR3 spans 11 amino acids. CDR3 sequence (DNA): TGTGCCAGCAGCCAAGATGGGAAAGCTTTCTTT. Translating it yields CASSQDGKAFF.

This chain joins TRBV10-3 and TRBJ2-5; 8 bases agree with TRBD2. The CDR3 is 15 amino acids. Germline V CDR1 and CDR2: ENHRY, SYGVKD. V was clipped by 6 bases and J by 3 bases; unmatched bases: 9. The CDR3 sequence is CAISVGTSRKETQYF. In DNA, the CDR3 is TGTGCCATCAGCGTCGGGACTAGTCGAAAAGAGACCCAGTACTTC.

V and J are TRBV28 and TRBJ1-1; TRBD1 might be the D (6 bases). V was pared by 1 base and J by 11 bases, with 11 bases between. Germline V gene data show CDR1 as MDHEN and CDR2 as SYDVKM. This CDR3 is 12 amino acids long. The CDR3 sequence is CASSLSQGTAFF. CDR3 in DNA: TGTGCCAGCAGTTTATCGCAGGGGACGGCTTTCTTT. The full variable domain, rest sourced from reference TRBV28 and TRBJ1-1, is DVKVTQSSRYLVKRTGEKVFLECVQDMDHENMFWYRQDPGLGLRLIYFSYDVKMKEKGDIPEGYSVSREKKERFSLILESASTNQTSMYLCASSLSQGTAFFGQGTRLTVV.

This clone was detected a few times. The chain uses TRBV28 and TRBJ1-3, with D possibly matching TRBD1 (6 bases). CDR1 and CDR2 from the germline V gene are MDHEN and SYDVKM. The CDR3 loop spans 15 amino acids. The germline V and J ends were trimmed by 6 bases and 1 base, with 13 bases remaining between them. CDR3 sequence reads: CASSPTQGSGNTIYF. Here the CDR3 DNA reads TGTGCCAGCAGCCCAACACAGGGTTCTGGAAACACCATATATTTT. The full variable domain, with the rest looked up from reference TRBV28 and TRBJ1-3, is DVKVTQSSRYLVKRTGEKVFLECVQDMDHENMFWYRQDPGLGLRLIYFSYDVKMKEKGDIPEGYSVSREKKERFSLILESASTNQTSMYLCASSPTQGSGNTIYFGEGSWLTVV.

The V and J genes are TRBV27 and TRBJ2-1; 10 bases match TRBD2. Germline loops: CDR1 MNHEY, CDR2 SMNVEV (reference sequence). After removal of 8 bases from V and 10 bases from J, the junction contained 11 bases not matched to a gene. The CDR3 has 14 residues. Here the CDR3 reads CASWPASGSKEQFF. The DNA for the CDR3 is TGTGCCAGCTGGCCGGCTAGCGGGAGTAAAGAGCAGTTCTTC.

The DNA for the CDR3 is TGCGCCAGCAGCAGTTCACTAGCGGGCCAGTTCTTC. Protein: CASSSSLAGQFF. The chain combines TRBV5-1 with TRBJ2-1; 9 positions match TRBD2. The trim removed 4 bases at V and 13 bases at J, leaving 6 bases unmatched. In germline, CDR1 is SGHRS, CDR2 YFSETQ. The CDR3 runs 12 residues.

The V and J genes are TRBV5-6 and TRBJ2-1; D unclear. The length of the CDR3 is 11 residues. The germline CDR1 and CDR2 sequences are SGHDT and YYEEEE. Trimming cost V 1 base and J 10 bases, with 6 bases left between them. The CDR3: CASSLNTEQFF. The CDR3 nucleotides read TGTGCCAGCAGCTTGAATACAGAGCAGTTCTTC.

The V call is TRBV11-3, the J call TRBJ2-1; 7 nucleotides align to TRBD2. Germline-derived CDR1 and CDR2 are SGHNT and YENEEA. The CDR3 has 13 amino acids. Germline trimming cut 1 base from V and 7 bases from J; bases unmatched to any gene: 1. As DNA, the CDR3 is TGTGCCAGCAGCTTAGGGGGGGGTAATGAGCAGTTCTTC. This encodes CASSLGGGNEQFF.

This rearrangement joins TRBV7-3 to TRBJ2-6; TRBD1 is a possible D gene (5 bases). Germline-derived CDR1 and CDR2 are SGHTA and FQGTGA. The CDR3 is made up of 17 amino acids. The V and J ends lost 3 bases and 0 bases respectively, with 12 bases between them. The DNA for the CDR3 is TGTGCCAGCAGCTTCGTCAGGGCGTTCTCTGGGGCCAACGTCCTGACTTTC. This codes for CASSFVRAFSGANVLTF.